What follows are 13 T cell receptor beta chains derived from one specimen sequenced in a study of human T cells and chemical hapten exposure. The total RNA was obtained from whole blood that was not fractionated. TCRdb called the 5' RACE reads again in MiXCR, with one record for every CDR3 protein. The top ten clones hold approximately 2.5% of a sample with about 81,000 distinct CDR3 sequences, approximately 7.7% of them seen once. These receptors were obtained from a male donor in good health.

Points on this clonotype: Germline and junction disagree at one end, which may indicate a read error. Here the CDR3 reads CASSFERVEANPGELFF. CDR3 DNA: TGTGCCAGCAGCTTTGAGCGGGTAGAGGCGAACCCCGGGGAGCTGTTTTTT. V and J are TRBV7-2 and TRBJ2-2, with D perhaps matching TRBD2 (6 bases). This CDR3 spans 17 amino acids. Per the germline V gene, CDR1 is SGHTA and CDR2 is FQGNSA. Full variable domain (rest looked up from reference TRBV7-2 and TRBJ2-2): GAGVSQSPSNKVTEKGKDVELRCDPISGHTALYWYRQSLGQGLEFLIYFQGNSAPDKSGLPSDRFSAERTGGSVSTLTIQRTQQEDSAVYLCASSFERVEANPGELFFGEGSRLTVL.

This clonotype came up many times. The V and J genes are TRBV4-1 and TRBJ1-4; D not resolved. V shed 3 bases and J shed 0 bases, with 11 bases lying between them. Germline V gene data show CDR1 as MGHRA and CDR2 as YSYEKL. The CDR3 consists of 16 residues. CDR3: CASSHLSAATNEKLFF. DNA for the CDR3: TGCGCCAGCAGCCATCTTTCAGCCGCAACTAATGAAAAACTGTTTTTT.

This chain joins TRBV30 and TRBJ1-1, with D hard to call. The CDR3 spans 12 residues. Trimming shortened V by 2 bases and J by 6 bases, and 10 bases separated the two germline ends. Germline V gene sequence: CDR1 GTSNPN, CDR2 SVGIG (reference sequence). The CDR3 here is CAWSPSGAEAFF. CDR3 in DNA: TGTGCCTGGAGTCCCTCCGGGGCTGAAGCTTTCTTT.

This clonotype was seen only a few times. CDR3 loop: CASSTATGHPDTQYF. CDR3 coding DNA: TGTGCCAGCAGCACAGCGACGGGTCATCCAGATACGCAGTATTTT. The chain joins TRBV27 to TRBJ2-3; D is ambiguous. Germline values: CDR1 MNHEY, CDR2 SMNVEV (reference sequence). The CDR3 consists of 15 residues. Trimming pared 6 bases from V and 4 bases from J, leaving 17 bases between.

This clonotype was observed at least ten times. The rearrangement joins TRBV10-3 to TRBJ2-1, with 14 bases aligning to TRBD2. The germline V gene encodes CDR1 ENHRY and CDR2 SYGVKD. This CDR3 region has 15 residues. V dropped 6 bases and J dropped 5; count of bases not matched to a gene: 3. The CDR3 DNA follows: TGTGCCATCAGGGGGGGACTAGCGGGAGACAATGAGCAGTTCTTC. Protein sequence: CAIRGGLAGDNEQFF.

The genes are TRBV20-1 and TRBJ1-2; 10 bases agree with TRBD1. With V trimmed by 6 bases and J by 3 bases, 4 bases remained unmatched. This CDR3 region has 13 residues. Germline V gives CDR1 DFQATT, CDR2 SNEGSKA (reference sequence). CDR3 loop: CSARTGGDYGYTF. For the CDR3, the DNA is TGCAGTGCGCGGACAGGGGGGGACTATGGCTACACCTTC.

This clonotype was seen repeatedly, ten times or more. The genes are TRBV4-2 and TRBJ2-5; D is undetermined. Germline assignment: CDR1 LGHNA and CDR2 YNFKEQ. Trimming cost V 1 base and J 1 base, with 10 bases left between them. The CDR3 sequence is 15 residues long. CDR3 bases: TGTGCCAGCAGCCAAGGGCGTGGAACCCAAGAGACCCAGTACTTC. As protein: CASSQGRGTQETQYF.

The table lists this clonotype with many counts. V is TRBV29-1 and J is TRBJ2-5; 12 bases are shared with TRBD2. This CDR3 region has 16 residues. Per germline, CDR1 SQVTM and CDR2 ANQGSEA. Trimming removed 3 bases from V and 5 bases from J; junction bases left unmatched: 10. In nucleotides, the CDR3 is TGCAGCGTTGATTATGGGCTAGCGGGAGGGAGCGAGACCCAGTACTTC. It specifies CSVDYGLAGGSETQYF.

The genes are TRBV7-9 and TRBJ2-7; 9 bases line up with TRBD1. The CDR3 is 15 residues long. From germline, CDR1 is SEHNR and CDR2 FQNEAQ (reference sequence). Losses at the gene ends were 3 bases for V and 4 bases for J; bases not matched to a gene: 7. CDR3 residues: CASSFHDGTGYEQYF. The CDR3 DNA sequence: TGTGCCAGCAGCTTTCACGACGGGACAGGGTACGAGCAGTACTTC.

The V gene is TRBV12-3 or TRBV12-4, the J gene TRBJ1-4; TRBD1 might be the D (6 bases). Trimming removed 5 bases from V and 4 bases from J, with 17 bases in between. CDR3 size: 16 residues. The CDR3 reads CASSPRDILGNEKLFF. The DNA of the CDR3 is TGTGCCAGCAGTCCCAGGGACATCCTCGGTAATGAAAAACTGTTTTTT.

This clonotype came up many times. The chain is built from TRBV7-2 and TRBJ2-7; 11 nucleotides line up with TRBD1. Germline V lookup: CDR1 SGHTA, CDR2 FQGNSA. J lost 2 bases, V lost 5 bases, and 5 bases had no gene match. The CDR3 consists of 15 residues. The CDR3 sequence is CASSLPGQGAYEQYF. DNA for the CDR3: TGTGCCAGCAGCCTCCCGGGACAGGGGGCCTACGAGCAGTACTTC.

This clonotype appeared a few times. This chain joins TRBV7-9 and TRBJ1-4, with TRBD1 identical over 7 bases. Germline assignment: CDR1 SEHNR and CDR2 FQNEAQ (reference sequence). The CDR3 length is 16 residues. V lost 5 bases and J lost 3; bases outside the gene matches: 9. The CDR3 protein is CASSPSTGAPNEKLFF. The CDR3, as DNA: TGTGCCAGCAGCCCTTCAACAGGGGCCCCTAATGAAAAACTGTTTTTT.

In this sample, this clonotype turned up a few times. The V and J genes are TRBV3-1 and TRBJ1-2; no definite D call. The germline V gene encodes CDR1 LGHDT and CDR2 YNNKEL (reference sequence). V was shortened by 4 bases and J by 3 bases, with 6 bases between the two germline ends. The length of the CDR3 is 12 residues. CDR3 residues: CASSPSHYGYTF. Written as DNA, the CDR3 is TGTGCCAGCAGCCCATCACACTATGGCTACACCTTC.